The source of this TCR beta chain is a study of blood T cell repertoires in COVID-19. Overall study: Researchers got acute and convalescent COVID-19 samples from the United States, Italy and Spain. PBMCs, B-cell-depleted T cells, or T cells were the source of the cDNA or gDNA that made up the material.

Each participant's cohort was designated according to participant-reported clinical history. CDR1 is GTSNPN, CDR2 SVGIG, per germline (reference sequence). The V and J ends lost 3 bases and 6 bases respectively, with 9 bases between them. This CDR3 has 12 residues. Generated by immunoSEQ multiplex PCR, the TCRdb table keeps only in-frame clones and is missing some. The data show about 360,000 clones, with 87% seen just once and roughly 2% held by the top ten. This clone was detected once. The sequence was obtained from a man aged 35 to 55 in a cohort exposed to, infected with or recovered from COVID-19 (not recorded which). The sequencing input was PBMCs or T cells enriched from blood (not recorded which). This chain joins TRBV30 and TRBJ2-4, with D unresolved. CDR3 DNA: TGTGCCTGGAGCGCCGGGTTAAACATTCAGTACTTC. It is translated as CAWSAGLNIQYF.